The table lists the clone carrying this T cell receptor (beta chain) with many counts. These data are taken from a study of blood T cell repertoires in COVID-19. On the study more broadly: Sample material is recorded as cDNA or gDNA derived from T cells, B-cell-depleted T cells, or PBMCs.

The J segment lost 7 bases and the V segment lost 0 bases, leaving 9 bases of the junction unmatched. The CDR3 is 17 residues long. CDR1 LGHNA and CDR2 YNFKEQ come from the germline V gene. Enrolled through a virtual design, the participants were between roughly 18 and 90 years of age and came from approximately 25 US areas. Participants were placed into cohorts based on the clinical history they reported. Methods used by the authors: Amplification with reference gene primers provided the estimates of nucleated cell counts. TCRdb's table, derived via immunoSEQ multiplex PCR, lists solely in-frame clones and lacks some. That table gives V, J and clone size, and the DNA gave D and trimming. Of some 200,000 clones in the sample, about 86% were seen once.

The sequenced sample was PBMCs or T cells enriched from blood (not recorded which). The sequence was collected from a woman between 40 and 50 years old with acute COVID-19. The chain combines TRBV4-2 with TRBJ2-1; 10 bases line up with TRBD2. The CDR3 DNA reads TGTGCCAGCAGCCAAGATATAGGACTAGCGGTACAGAATGAGCAGTTCTTC. It is translated as CASSQDIGLAVQNEQFF.